The subject of this entry is one TCR beta chain. Authors' methods: Researchers report that nucleated cell counts were estimated from reference gene primer amplification. Profiling relied on immunoSEQ multiplex PCR, and the TCRdb table lists in-frame clones only, not all of them. V and J calls and clone size are given by that table; D and trimming were obtained from the DNA. The sample consists of tens of thousands of clones, approximately 90% of them appearing once. In germline, CDR1 is LGHDT, CDR2 YNNKEL (reference sequence). The CDR3 runs 16 residues. V was shortened by 1 base and J by 0 bases, with 12 bases between the two germline ends. The data stem from a study of blood T cell repertoires in COVID-19. Across the whole study: The United States, Italy and Spain were the sources of the acute and convalescent COVID-19 samples. In each case, the material was cDNA or gDNA derived from T cells, B-cell-depleted T cells, or PBMCs.

This clonotype originated in a woman older than 75 with acute or convalescent COVID-19. The sample was peripheral blood. The rearrangement joins TRBV3-1 (or the pseudogene TRBV3-2) to TRBJ1-2, with D unclear. CDR3 amino acids: CASSQGRAGANYGYTF. CDR3 DNA sequence: TGTGCCAGCAGCCAAGGGAGGGCAGGAGCTAACTATGGCTACACCTTC.